These 20 T cell receptor beta chains share one sample of origin, sequenced in a study of cytomegalovirus exposure and HLA in healthy donors (TCRdb year 2017). The library was produced with the immunoSEQ multiplex PCR assay. For the multiplex PCR, a mixture combining 60 forward primers for TCR Vbeta segments and 13 reverse primers for TCR Jbeta segments was used. TCRdb retrieved this table from immuneACCESS and kept in-frame rearrangements only. Not all clones are present; in checked studies, unresolved V genes account for under half, and no reason is known for the remainder. The sample profile shows about 52,000 clones; around 52% of them were found once. Of the sample, roughly 10% falls within the top ten clones. Sequencing used PBMCs. The receptors derive from a human donor in good health.

This clone appeared a few times. This chain links TRBV5-6 with TRBJ1-1; weak D call: TRBD1 (5 bases). Germline V lookup: CDR1 SGHDT, CDR2 YYEEEE. The V end lost 4 bases, the J end lost 1 base, and 20 bases lay between the germline ends. The CDR3 totals 17 residues. This CDR3 is CASSLPLARRGNTEAFF. The DNA of the CDR3 is TGTGCCAGCAGCCTCCCCCTAGCAAGGAGGGGGAACACTGAAGCTTTCTTT.

The gene calls are TRBV7-3 and TRBJ2-3, with 7 bases lining up with TRBD1. The CDR3 runs to 16 residues. J was trimmed by 0 bases and V by 5 bases; bases with no gene match: 8. CDR1 and CDR2 from the germline V gene are SGHTA and FQGTGA. CDR3 DNA sequence: TGTGCCAGCAGCAGGGGACAGCTTCTTAGCACAGATACGCAGTATTTT. It yields the protein CASSRGQLLSTDTQYF.

The J gene is TRBJ1-2, the V gene TRBV6-5, with D possibly matching TRBD1 (5 bases). The V and J ends lost 0 bases and 0 bases respectively, with 8 bases between them. The CDR3 length is 15 residues. Germline assignment: CDR1 MNHEY and CDR2 SVGAGI. The CDR3: CASSYSNRPNYGYTF. The CDR3 region has the DNA TGTGCCAGCAGTTACTCTAACAGGCCTAACTATGGCTACACCTTC.

This clone turned up a few times. The CDR3 here is CASSLRTGGGEKLFF. DNA for the CDR3: TGTGCCAGCAGTCTGCGGACAGGCGGCGGTGAAAAACTGTTTTTT. The chain links TRBV2 to TRBJ1-4; 7 bases align to TRBD1. Germline loops: CDR1 SNHLY, CDR2 FYNNEI. The CDR3 has 15 amino acids. Trimming took 5 bases from V and 7 from J; bases not matched to a gene: 10.

V gene TRBV11-2 combines with J gene TRBJ2-1; D is possibly TRBD2 (5 bases). The germline V and J ends were trimmed by 5 bases and 5 bases, with 13 bases remaining between them. The CDR3 extends over 14 amino acids. CDR1 SGHAT and CDR2 FQNNGV come from the germline V gene. The CDR3 coding sequence is TGTGCCAGCAGCCGGGTGGCGGGCAACAATGAGCAGTTCTTC. Protein: CASSRVAGNNEQFF.

CDR3 loop: CASSDLPGVHEQFF. Here the CDR3 DNA reads TGTGCCAGCAGCGATCTGCCGGGGGTCCATGAGCAGTTCTTC. The chain joins TRBV11-2 to TRBJ2-1, with D tentatively TRBD2 (6 bases). CDR3 length equals 14 residues. V lost 5 bases, J lost 8 bases, and 16 bases lay in between. Germline values: CDR1 SGHAT, CDR2 FQNNGV.

The chain uses TRBV7-8 and TRBJ1-4; TRBD1 aligns across 8 bases. V lost 5 bases and J lost 5; bases outside the gene matches: 7. Germline V gives CDR1 SGHVS, CDR2 FQNEAQ. CDR3 size: 15 residues. The CDR3 sequence is CASSPHGTGNEKLFF. The CDR3 coding sequence is TGTGCCAGCAGCCCGCACGGGACAGGAAATGAAAAACTGTTTTTT.

This clone was seen only once. The V gene is TRBV6-1, the J gene TRBJ1-1, with D perhaps TRBD1 (5 bases). Trimming cost V 8 bases and J 1 base, with 11 bases left between them. The CDR3 contains 13 residues. Germline V CDR1 and CDR2: MNHNS, SASEGT. The DNA for the CDR3 is TGTGCCAGCCTCAACAGGAGGAACACTGAAGCTTTCTTT. Translating gives CASLNRRNTEAFF.

The chain carries TRBV19 and TRBJ1-1; the match to TRBD1 covers 11 bases. J was trimmed by 3 bases and V by 3 bases; bases with no gene match: 6. CDR1 and CDR2 (germline): LNHDA, SQIVND (reference sequence). The length of the CDR3 is 16 residues. The CDR3 DNA sequence: TGTGCCAGTAGTATCAAGAGGGGACAGGGGGACACTGAAGCTTTCTTT. Residues: CASSIKRGQGDTEAFF.

The CDR3 sequence is CASRPNPGSEYEQYF. DNA of the CDR3: TGTGCCAGCCGACCTAACCCAGGGTCGGAATACGAGCAGTACTTC. The rearrangement links TRBV6-1 to TRBJ2-7; TRBD1 might be the D (5 bases). CDR3 length: 15 amino acids. The germline V and J ends were trimmed by 8 bases and 4 bases, with 21 bases remaining between them. The germline CDR1 and CDR2 sequences are MNHNS and SASEGT.

The rearrangement joins TRBV2 to TRBJ2-7, with D uncertain. Germline lookup yields CDR1 SNHLY and CDR2 FYNNEI. V was trimmed by 8 bases and J by 0 bases, leaving 14 bases between them. This CDR3 region has 14 residues. CDR3 nucleotides: TGTGCCAGCCATACAGTATCAACCTCCTACGAGCAGTACTTC. This sequence encodes CASHTVSTSYEQYF.

V gene TRBV11-2 combines with J gene TRBJ2-7, with 7 bases identical to TRBD1. The CDR3 length is 14 residues. V was pared by 5 bases and J by 4 bases, with 8 bases of the junction left unmatched. The germline CDR1 and CDR2 sequences are SGHAT and FQNNGV. CDR3 loop: CASSEAGGDYEQYF. The CDR3 coding sequence is TGTGCCAGCAGCGAGGCAGGGGGTGATTACGAGCAGTACTTC.

There are a few counts of this clone. Here the CDR3 DNA reads TGTGCCAGCAGGACGAGGGAAGCAACTAATGAAAAACTGTTTTTT. Its protein product is CASRTREATNEKLFF. The J gene is TRBJ1-4, the V gene TRBV6-1; D is uncertain. The CDR3 sequence is 15 residues long. The V gene lost 6 bases and the J gene lost 0 bases, with 11 bases spanning the gap. The germline CDR1 and CDR2 sequences are MNHNS and SASEGT.

The chain uses TRBV7-9 and TRBJ2-1; weak D call: TRBD2 (5 bases). Germline V gene lookup returns CDR1 SEHNR and CDR2 FQNEAQ (reference sequence). The V and J ends lost 1 base and 5 bases respectively, with 12 bases between them. There are 15 residues in the CDR3. The chain's CDR3 is CASSLVTGWDNEQFF. CDR3 sequence (DNA): TGTGCCAGCAGCTTAGTTACGGGGTGGGACAATGAGCAGTTCTTC.

V is TRBV5-1 and J is TRBJ1-2, with TRBD1 matching 8 bases. Looked up from germline, CDR1 is SGHRS and CDR2 is YFSETQ. V gave up 2 bases and J gave up 1 base; unmatched junction bases: 13. The CDR3 runs to 18 residues. The CDR3 DNA reads TGCGCCAGCAGCTTTACCCGGGACAGGAACGACCTTAACTATGGCTACACCTTC. Translation gives CASSFTRDRNDLNYGYTF.

Regarding this clone: Germline is not matched at one junction end, which may reflect a read error. The chain recombines TRBV5-1 with TRBJ2-5, with 8 bases identical to TRBD2. This CDR3 has 15 residues. The V gene's germline CDR1 is SGHRS and CDR2 YFSETQ. The chain's CDR3 is CASSLAGGRQEAQYF. The DNA for the CDR3 is TGCGCCAGCAGCTTGGCGGGGGGGCGACAAGAGGCCCAGTACTTC. The full variable domain, its missing parts supplied by reference TRBV5-1 and TRBJ2-5, is KAGVTQTPRYLIKTRGQQVTLSCSPISGHRSVSWYQQTPGQGLQFLFEYFSETQRNKGNFPGRFSGRQFSNSRSEMNVSTLELGDSALYLCASSLAGGRQEAQYFGPGTRLLVL.

This clone was picked up a small number of times. This chain connects TRBV4-1 to TRBJ2-7; unclear D gene. V was trimmed by 1 base and J by 5 bases, leaving 12 bases between them. This CDR3 contains 14 residues. Per germline, CDR1 MGHRA and CDR2 YSYEKL. CDR3 sequence: CASSQVGNADEQYF. The DNA of the CDR3 is TGCGCCAGCAGCCAAGTTGGAAACGCGGACGAGCAGTACTTC.

This chain uses TRBV7-2 with TRBJ1-2; weak D call: TRBD1 (6 bases). V dropped 5 bases and J dropped 6 bases, with 13 bases sitting between them. The CDR3 sequence is 13 residues long. From germline, CDR1 is SGHTA and CDR2 FQGNSA. CDR3 sequence reads: CASSTGNWNGYTF. CDR3 bases: TGTGCCAGCAGCACAGGGAACTGGAATGGCTACACCTTC.

CDR3 amino acids: CASSQPPGQGASPLHF. The CDR3 DNA reads TGCGCCAGCAGCCAACCCCCGGGACAGGGGGCTTCACCCCTCCACTTT. The V call is TRBV4-1, the J call TRBJ1-6; 12 positions agree with TRBD1. With 2 bases clipped from V and 9 bases from J, the junction kept 5 bases outside the gene matches. Germline CDR1 is MGHRA and CDR2 is YSYEKL. The CDR3 runs to 16 residues.

This clone has a single count. This chain uses TRBV7-3 with TRBJ1-1; D is uncertain. Germline V gene data show CDR1 as SGHTA and CDR2 as FQGTGA. The CDR3 loop spans 15 amino acids. Trimming stripped 2 bases from V and 1 base from J, with 11 bases between. The CDR3, as DNA: TGTGCCAGCAGCTTACAGCGACCGCCGAACACTGAAGCTTTCTTT. Translated: CASSLQRPPNTEAFF.